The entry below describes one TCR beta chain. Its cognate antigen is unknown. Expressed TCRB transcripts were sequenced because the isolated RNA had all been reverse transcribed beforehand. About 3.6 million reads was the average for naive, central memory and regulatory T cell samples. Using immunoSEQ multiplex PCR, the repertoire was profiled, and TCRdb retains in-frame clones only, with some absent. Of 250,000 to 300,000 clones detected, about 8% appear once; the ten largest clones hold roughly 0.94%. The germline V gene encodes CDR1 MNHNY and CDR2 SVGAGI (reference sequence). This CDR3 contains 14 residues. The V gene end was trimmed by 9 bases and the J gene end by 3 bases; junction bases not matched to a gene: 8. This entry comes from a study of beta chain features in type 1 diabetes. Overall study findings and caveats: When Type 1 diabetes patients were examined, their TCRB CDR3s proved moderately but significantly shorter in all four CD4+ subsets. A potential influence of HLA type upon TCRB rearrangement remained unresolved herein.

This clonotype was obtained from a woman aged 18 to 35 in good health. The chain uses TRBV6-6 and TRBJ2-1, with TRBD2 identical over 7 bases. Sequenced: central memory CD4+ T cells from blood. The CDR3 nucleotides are TGTGCCAGTAAGACAAAGCGGGGCTACAATGAGCAGTTCTTC. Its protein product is CASKTKRGYNEQFF.